This TCR beta chain is from a study of glioma-infiltrating T cells after dendritic cell vaccination. Study information: At biweekly intervals, patients got three intradermal dendritic cell vaccine injections.

Trimming at V came to 0 bases and at J to 2 bases, leaving 4 bases not matched to a gene. From germline, CDR1 is GTSNPN and CDR2 SVGIG (reference sequence). CDR3 size: 15 residues. Clones were read by immunoSEQ multiplex PCR, and TCRdb kept only the in-frame ones, dropping some. This sample carries roughly 60,000 clones, around 86% of them seen once, and the ten largest clones take around a tenth. Time point specified: after dendritic cell vaccination, including at tumor progression/relapse. Sample: blood, taken after dendritic cell vaccination. The sequence derives from a human donor with glioblastoma. This rearrangement joins TRBV30 to TRBJ1-5, with TRBD1 matching 7 bases. CDR3 coding DNA: TGTGCCTGGAGTGTAAGGCAGGGGGGCAATCAGCCCCAGCATTTT. Translating gives CAWSVRQGGNQPQHF.